The next 23 T cell receptor beta chains were all read from a single sample in a study of blood T cell repertoires in COVID-19. The assay was immunoSEQ multiplex PCR, and TCRdb's table has in-frame clones only and misses some. The sample yields about 160,000 clones, 75% to 90% seen once. Sequenced input: peripheral blood. All receptors come from a human donor with acute or convalescent COVID-19. The donor label of this sample is uncertain.

The chain employs TRBV7-9 and TRBJ2-1; a possible D gene is TRBD1 (5 bases). Germline V gene sequence: CDR1 SEHNR, CDR2 FQNEAQ (reference sequence). This CDR3 is built from 11 residues. Trimming removed 5 bases from V and 9 bases from J, with 8 bases in between. The CDR3 protein is CASSPQGEQFF. CDR3 bases: TGTGCCAGCAGCCCGCAGGGTGAGCAGTTCTTC.

This clone was seen only a few times. The gene calls are TRBV7-6 and TRBJ2-2, with unresolved D. Trimming left V 5 bases short and J 1 base short, with 11 bases between. Germline CDR1 and CDR2: SGHVS and FNYEAQ. CDR3 size: 15 residues. CDR3 region: CASSLQPKNTGELFF. CDR3 nucleotide sequence: TGTGCCAGCAGCCTACAGCCTAAGAACACCGGGGAGCTGTTTTTT.

CDR3 sequence: CASAGGSTDTQYF. The CDR3 DNA is TGTGCCAGCGCGGGGGGGAGCACAGATACGCAGTATTTT. J is TRBJ2-3 and V is TRBV7-3, with 9 nucleotides matching TRBD2. The J segment lost 0 bases and the V segment lost 8 bases, leaving 0 bases of the junction unmatched. This CDR3 is 13 amino acids long. Germline V gives CDR1 SGHTA, CDR2 FQGTGA.

V is TRBV19 and J is TRBJ2-1; TRBD2 aligns across 16 bases. The CDR3 runs 19 residues. V was pared by 6 bases and J by 5 bases, with 13 bases of the junction left unmatched. Germline V gene lookup returns CDR1 LNHDA and CDR2 SQIVND (reference sequence). Here the CDR3 reads CASRPGLAGGHGTNNEQFF. CDR3 in DNA: TGTGCCAGTAGACCGGGACTAGCGGGGGGGCACGGGACAAACAATGAGCAGTTCTTC. Drawing the rest from reference TRBV19 and TRBJ2-1, the complete variable domain is DGGITQSPKYLFRKEGQNVTLSCEQNLNHDAMYWYRQDPGQGLRLIYYSQIVNDFQKGDIAEGYSVSREKKESFPLTVTSAQKNPTAFYLCASRPGLAGGHGTNNEQFFGPGTRLTVL.

V usage is TRBV6-2 or TRBV6-3 and J usage is TRBJ2-2; 7 bases are a match to TRBD2. CDR3 length: 17 amino acids. V gave up 2 bases and J gave up 5 bases; unmatched junction bases: 11. Germline V gives CDR1 MNHEY, CDR2 SVGEGT. Here the CDR3 DNA reads TGTGCCAGCAGTTACCCCAGGCGCGGGGGAGGAACCGGGGAGCTGTTTTTT. It specifies CASSYPRRGGGTGELFF.

The gene calls are TRBV7-2 and TRBJ1-4; 10 nucleotides line up with TRBD1. V gave up 6 bases and J gave up 2 bases; unmatched junction bases: 9. Germline V gene sequence: CDR1 SGHTA, CDR2 FQGNSA. The CDR3 runs to 17 residues. The CDR3 is CASRSGTGVVTNEKLFF. As DNA, the CDR3 is TGTGCCAGCAGGTCCGGGACAGGGGTAGTTACTAATGAAAAACTGTTTTTT.

The chain has TRBV19 and TRBJ2-5; D might be TRBD1 (5 bases). Germline assignment: CDR1 LNHDA and CDR2 SQIVND (reference sequence). Trimming left V 3 bases short and J 1 base short, with 15 bases between. CDR3 length: 16 amino acids. This CDR3 is CASSITGPRSQETQYF. CDR3 bases: TGTGCCAGTAGTATTACAGGCCCACGGTCCCAAGAGACCCAGTACTTC.

The chain couples TRBV5-1 to TRBJ2-5; D is perhaps TRBD2 (6 bases). Looked up from germline, CDR1 is SGHRS and CDR2 is YFSETQ. V lost 0 bases, J lost 5 bases, and 8 bases lay in between. The length of the CDR3 is 13 residues. The CDR3 DNA reads TGCGCCAGCAGCTTGGTTGGGGGGGAGACCCAGTACTTC. Protein product: CASSLVGGETQYF.

The rearrangement joins TRBV28 to TRBJ2-3; weak D call: TRBD2 (7 bases). Trimming removed 5 bases at V and 5 bases at J, with 20 bases between. Germline CDR1 and CDR2: MDHEN and SYDVKM. The CDR3 sequence is 16 residues long. CDR3 protein: CASSVRGGAREDTQYF. CDR3 DNA: TGTGCCAGCAGTGTTAGGGGGGGGGCCCGGGAAGATACGCAGTATTTT.

The table lists this clone with a few counts. This chain joins TRBV5-1 and TRBJ1-3; weak D call: TRBD1 (6 bases). Germline CDR1 and CDR2: SGHRS and YFSETQ. This CDR3 contains 16 residues. V lost 5 bases to trimming and J lost 1 base, with 16 bases between them. CDR3 sequence (DNA): TGCGCCAGCAGTTATGGACAGTCCTCATCTGGAAACACCATATATTTT. It is translated as CASSYGQSSSGNTIYF.

This clone was seen a handful of times. This rearrangement joins TRBV16 to TRBJ1-1, with 7 bases matching TRBD1. CDR1 is KGHSY and CDR2 is FQNENV in the germline V gene. The CDR3 has 16 amino acids. V shed 5 bases, J shed 2 bases, and the junction held 11 bases outside the gene matches. The CDR3 here is CASSAFQGGFNTEAFF. The CDR3 DNA is TGTGCCAGCAGCGCCTTCCAGGGGGGTTTTAACACTGAAGCTTTCTTT.

This clone was counted between two and nine times. This sequence joins TRBV9 and TRBJ1-1, with TRBD1 matching over 8 bases. This CDR3 is built from 14 residues. The germline gives CDR1 SGDLS, CDR2 YYNGEE. Unmatched junction bases numbered 7, after V lost 3 bases and J lost 6 bases. CDR3 bases: TGTGCCAGCAGCGGACAGGGGCTGGGCTCTGAAGCTTTCTTT. Protein: CASSGQGLGSEAFF.

The chain employs TRBV18 and TRBJ2-1; D is undetermined. The CDR3 consists of 14 residues. The germline gives CDR1 KGHSH, CDR2 LQKENI. The V end was cut by 3 bases, the J end by 6 bases, with 12 bases between. The CDR3 DNA reads TGTGCCAGCTCACCCGTATCTCCGGGCAATGAGCAGTTCTTC. Translation: CASSPVSPGNEQFF.

CDR3 sequence: CASSDRPGQGSNGYTF. The CDR3, as DNA: TGTGCCAGTAGTGATAGACCGGGACAGGGTAGCAATGGCTACACCTTC. The genes are TRBV19 and TRBJ1-2; 9 bases are a match to TRBD1. This CDR3 contains 16 residues. The germline CDR1 and CDR2 sequences are LNHDA and SQIVND (reference sequence). Trimming cost V 5 bases and J 6 bases; bases outside gene matches: 13.

The genes are TRBV7-2 and TRBJ1-1; D gene uncertain. Germline V gene lookup returns CDR1 SGHTA and CDR2 FQGNSA. The CDR3 sequence is 14 residues long. V lost 0 bases to trimming and J lost 8 bases, with 13 bases between them. The CDR3 sequence: CASSLAWAKSEAFF. CDR3 DNA: TGTGCCAGCAGCTTAGCGTGGGCCAAGTCGGAAGCTTTCTTT.

The V call is TRBV5-1, the J call TRBJ1-2; 9 positions match TRBD1. Germline V CDR1 and CDR2: SGHRS, YFSETQ. This CDR3 spans 16 amino acids. Trimming cost V 0 bases and J 4 bases; bases outside gene matches: 7. CDR3 sequence: CASSLGGTGFGYGYTF. The CDR3 region has the DNA TGCGCCAGCAGCTTGGGCGGGACAGGGTTCGGCTATGGCTACACCTTC.

The V and J genes are TRBV4-1 and TRBJ1-1; TRBD1 matches at 8 bases. The V gene end was trimmed by 3 bases and the J gene end by 7 bases; junction bases not matched to a gene: 10. Germline loops: CDR1 MGHRA, CDR2 YSYEKL. The CDR3 totals 15 residues. This chain's CDR3 is CASSQRMGQENEAFF. CDR3 sequence (DNA): TGCGCCAGCAGCCAGAGGATGGGACAGGAAAATGAAGCTTTCTTT.

Only a few counts were recorded for this clone. This chain joins TRBV4-2 and TRBJ1-2; a possible D gene is TRBD1 (6 bases). The CDR3 extends over 15 amino acids. The germline V gene encodes CDR1 LGHNA and CDR2 YNFKEQ. V lost 0 bases to trimming and J lost 4 bases, with 12 bases between them. The CDR3 nucleotides are TGTGCCAGCAGCCAAGACGGTGGGGGCTCCTATGGCTACACCTTC. Residues: CASSQDGGGSYGYTF.

The chain is built from TRBV19 and TRBJ1-1; the D gene is possibly TRBD1 (5 bases). The CDR3 covers 15 residues. With 3 bases removed from V and 5 bases from J, the gap between germline ends came to 16 bases. The germline V gene encodes CDR1 LNHDA and CDR2 SQIVND (reference sequence). CDR3 protein: CASSIRVRARTEAFF. The CDR3, as DNA: TGTGCCAGTAGTATTAGGGTCAGGGCAAGGACTGAAGCTTTCTTT.

The chain couples TRBV29-1 to TRBJ2-7, with 8 bases aligning to TRBD1. CDR3 size: 12 residues. The V gene end was trimmed by 8 bases and the J gene end by 8 bases; junction bases not matched to a gene: 11. Germline V gene data show CDR1 as SQVTM and CDR2 as ANQGSEA. The CDR3 region is CSTGTGTFKQYF. In DNA, the CDR3 is TGCAGCACCGGGACAGGCACCTTTAAGCAGTACTTC.

The rearrangement links TRBV7-2 to TRBJ2-1; D is perhaps TRBD2 (6 bases). Germline loops: CDR1 SGHTA, CDR2 FQGNSA. This CDR3 is built from 20 residues. The germline V and J ends were trimmed by 0 bases and 2 bases, with 23 bases remaining between them. The CDR3, as DNA: TGTGCCAGCAGCTTAGCCACAGGAGGGGTCGGGATGAGGCCCTACAATGAGCAGTTCTTC. Residues: CASSLATGGVGMRPYNEQFF. Combining the CDR3 with reference TRBV7-2 and TRBJ2-1 gives the whole variable domain GAGVSQSPSNKVTEKGKDVELRCDPISGHTALYWYRQSLGQGLEFLIYFQGNSAPDKSGLPSDRFSAERTGGSVSTLTIQRTQQEDSAVYLCASSLATGGVGMRPYNEQFFGPGTRLTVL.

V is TRBV7-2 and J is TRBJ2-2; 16 positions agree with TRBD2. With V trimmed by 6 bases and J by 6 bases, 4 bases remained unmatched. This CDR3 spans 16 amino acids. Germline assignment: CDR1 SGHTA and CDR2 FQGNSA. The CDR3 region has the DNA TGTGCCAGCAGTACGGGACTAGCGGGGGGGCCCGGGGAGCTGTTTTTT. Translating it yields CASSTGLAGGPGELFF.

The V and J genes are TRBV19 and TRBJ2-1; TRBD2 matches 12 bases. V gave up 3 bases and J gave up 2 bases; unmatched junction bases: 11. This CDR3 has 19 amino acids. Germline lookup yields CDR1 LNHDA and CDR2 SQIVND (reference sequence). DNA for the CDR3: TGTGCCAGTAGTATGAGACTAGCGGGGGCGATAAGGACCTACAATGAGCAGTTCTTC. It translates to CASSMRLAGAIRTYNEQFF.